This entry lists 32 T cell receptor beta chains sequenced from one sample in a study of blood T cells in healthy people across ages. A J-beta primer mix and a sample-barcoded 5' primer were used in a second PCR of roughly 6 to 11 cycles. Using its own MiXCR run on the 5' RACE reads, TCRdb lists one record per CDR3 protein. The sample has roughly 2 million distinct CDR3 sequences; around half are singletons. Sequenced material: blood. Receptors were obtained from a middle-aged woman in good health.

V and J are TRBV29-1 and TRBJ1-1; no definite D call. Germline values: CDR1 SQVTM, CDR2 ANQGSEA. This CDR3 is 13 amino acids long. The germline V and J ends were trimmed by 1 base and 4 bases, with 10 bases remaining between them. CDR3 region: CSVEGPRATEAFF. CDR3 in DNA: TGCAGCGTTGAAGGTCCAAGGGCCACTGAAGCTTTCTTT.

The V call is TRBV9, the J call TRBJ1-6; 9 bases map to TRBD1. The CDR3 extends over 16 amino acids. V dropped 4 bases and J dropped 8; count of bases not matched to a gene: 10. Germline V gene lookup returns CDR1 SGDLS and CDR2 YYNGEE. For the CDR3, the DNA is TGTGCCAGCAGCCCGGGACAGGGTGTCGGGCATTCACCCCTCCACTTT. Translated, it gives CASSPGQGVGHSPLHF.

The V call is TRBV5-1, the J call TRBJ2-3; D is unclear. The CDR3 runs to 12 residues. Germline V gene data show CDR1 as SGHRS and CDR2 as YFSETQ. Trimming removed 2 bases from V and 6 bases from J, with 7 bases in between. CDR3 DNA sequence: TGCGCCAGCAGCTTCAATGTGGATACGCAGTATTTT. It codes for CASSFNVDTQYF.

This clonotype has only a few counts. This chain joins TRBV7-2 and TRBJ2-5; D call uncertain. The germline V gene has CDR1 SGHTA and CDR2 FQGNSA. V lost 2 bases, J lost 5 bases, and 12 bases lay in between. This CDR3 region has 14 residues. The CDR3 nucleotides read TGTGCCAGCAGCTTAATCAGCTTTGGCGAGACCCAGTACTTC. Translation gives CASSLISFGETQYF.

CDR3 amino acids: CSAREGLAGGLEQYF. DNA for the CDR3: TGCAGTGCTAGAGAGGGACTAGCGGGGGGCCTCGAGCAGTACTTC. The chain carries TRBV20-1 and TRBJ2-4; 15 bases are a match to TRBD2. The J call may be wrong; the DNA end is better matched by TRBJ2-7. The CDR3 extends over 15 amino acids. Germline lookup yields CDR1 DFQATT and CDR2 SNEGSKA (reference sequence).

The chain has TRBV6-2 or TRBV6-3 and TRBJ2-1; TRBD2 matches 11 bases. With 6 bases clipped from V and 7 bases from J, the junction kept 8 bases outside the gene matches. The germline V gene has CDR1 MNHEY and CDR2 SVGEGT. The CDR3 is made up of 15 amino acids. The CDR3 region is CASRGSGGAYNEQFF. The CDR3 DNA reads TGTGCCAGCAGGGGTAGCGGGGGGGCGTATAATGAGCAGTTCTTC.

V is TRBV2 and J is TRBJ2-5; D is possibly TRBD2 (6 bases). The CDR3 loop spans 16 amino acids. Per germline, CDR1 SNHLY and CDR2 FYNNEI. V was clipped by 8 bases and J by 1 base, with 20 bases between them. The CDR3: CASQSRGMNFQETQYF. The CDR3 region has the DNA TGTGCCAGCCAAAGCCGGGGGATGAATTTCCAAGAGACCCAGTACTTC.

The rearrangement links TRBV11-2 to TRBJ2-3; D remains ambiguous. This CDR3 spans 16 amino acids. The V end lost 0 bases, the J end lost 4 bases, and 14 bases lay between the germline ends. Germline CDR1 and CDR2: SGHAT and FQNNGV. The CDR3 spells CASSLDRPSSADTQYF. CDR3 DNA sequence: TGTGCCAGCAGCTTAGATAGACCTAGTTCGGCAGATACGCAGTATTTT.

The J gene is TRBJ2-1, the V gene TRBV3-1; unclear D gene. The germline CDR1 and CDR2 sequences are LGHDT and YNNKEL (reference sequence). The germline V and J ends were trimmed by 1 base and 0 bases, with 7 bases remaining between them. CDR3 size: 15 residues. Here the CDR3 reads CASSQGTYSYNEQFF. The CDR3 bases are TGTGCCAGCAGCCAAGGTACCTACTCCTACAATGAGCAGTTCTTC.

This chain joins TRBV27 and TRBJ2-5; 13 bases are shared with TRBD2. Looked up from germline, CDR1 is MNHEY and CDR2 is SMNVEV (reference sequence). V was clipped by 4 bases and J by 11 bases; unmatched bases: 13. The CDR3 runs to 16 residues. CDR3 coding DNA: TGTGCCAGCAGTTCCCGTCCTACTAGCGGGGGGGCTGAGCAGTACTTC. It is translated as CASSSRPTSGGAEQYF.

This clonotype has a handful of counts. The genes are TRBV20-1 and TRBJ2-4; TRBD1 is a possible D gene (6 bases). With the DNA end fitting TRBJ2-5 better, the J assignment may be wrong. This CDR3 has 12 residues. CDR1 and CDR2 (germline): DFQATT, SNEGSKA (reference sequence). CDR3 sequence reads: CSAPGQGQTQYF. CDR3 nucleotide sequence: TGCAGTGCACCGGGTCAGGGGCAGACCCAGTACTTC.

The chain is built from TRBV20-1 and TRBJ2-3; 8 bases are a match to TRBD2. V lost 6 bases, J lost 0 bases, and 11 bases stayed unmatched. The CDR3 contains 16 residues. Germline CDR1 reads DFQATT; CDR2 reads SNEGSKA (reference sequence). The CDR3 here is CSAGGAGRGSTDTQYF. CDR3 bases: TGCAGTGCCGGGGGGGCAGGGAGGGGTAGCACAGATACGCAGTATTTT.

V and J are TRBV20-1 and TRBJ1-2, with D possibly TRBD1 on 5 matching bases. The ends were cut back, 4 bases at V and 5 bases at J, with 20 bases in the middle. This CDR3 has 15 residues. Germline V lookup: CDR1 DFQATT, CDR2 SNEGSKA (reference sequence). Here the CDR3 DNA reads TGCAGTGCTACCGGGGGAGAAGGGCTGGGTTATGGCTACACCTTC. This translates into CSATGGEGLGYGYTF.

This clonotype came up a few times. V gene TRBV28 combines with J gene TRBJ2-5; 8 bases agree with TRBD2. The V segment lost 4 bases and the J segment 2 bases; nucleotides outside the gene matches: 12. The V gene's germline CDR1 is MDHEN and CDR2 SYDVKM. This CDR3 is 17 amino acids long. In DNA, the CDR3 is TGTGCCAGCAGTTCTCCGTTCTCCGGGGGGGGACAAGAGACCCAGTACTTC. This codes for CASSSPFSGGGQETQYF.

V usage is TRBV28 and J usage is TRBJ2-5; 8 bases line up with TRBD2. The V gene end was trimmed by 7 bases and the J gene end by 2 bases; junction bases not matched to a gene: 6. This CDR3 has 14 residues. Germline-derived CDR1 and CDR2 are MDHEN and SYDVKM. The CDR3 protein is CASTLGTRQETQYF. Here the CDR3 DNA reads TGTGCCAGCACCCTTGGGACTAGACAAGAGACCCAGTACTTC.

The rearrangement uses TRBV12-3 or TRBV12-4 and TRBJ2-4; possible D gene TRBD1, 6 bases. The germline V and J ends were trimmed by 5 bases and 7 bases, with 18 bases remaining between them. This CDR3 is 15 amino acids long. The CDR3 DNA reads as TGTGCCAGCAGTCCGGACAGTGGGTTCGAGAACATTCAGTACTTC. Its protein product is CASSPDSGFENIQYF.

V usage is TRBV20-1 and J usage is TRBJ1-2, with D possibly TRBD1 on 6 matching bases. CDR1 and CDR2 from the germline V gene are DFQATT and SNEGSKA (reference sequence). V lost 3 bases, J lost 7 bases, and 21 bases lay in between. CDR3 length: 15 residues. CDR3 sequence reads: CSASAAGAGPAGYTF. The CDR3 nucleotides read TGCAGTGCTAGCGCGGCAGGGGCGGGACCGGCTGGCTACACCTTC.

The V gene is TRBV7-8, the J gene TRBJ2-7; D may be TRBD1 or TRBD2 (5 bases each). This CDR3 has 15 amino acids. Trimming removed 2 bases at V and 2 bases at J, with 13 bases between. Per germline, CDR1 SGHVS and CDR2 FQNEAQ. The CDR3 spells CASSLRRTWTYEQYF. CDR3 sequence (DNA): TGTGCCAGCAGCTTACGGAGGACATGGACCTACGAGCAGTACTTC.

This clonotype has only a few counts. This chain uses TRBV6-6 with TRBJ1-2; TRBD1 might be the D (6 bases). Germline V lookup: CDR1 MNHNY, CDR2 SVGAGI (reference sequence). V lost 6 bases and J lost 1, with 12 bases in between. This CDR3 contains 14 residues. The CDR3, as DNA: TGTGCCAGCAGACCAGGGGAGAATAACTATGGCTACACCTTC. Protein product: CASRPGENNYGYTF.

V gene TRBV28 combines with J gene TRBJ2-5; no firm D call. The CDR3 totals 14 residues. The germline V gene has CDR1 MDHEN and CDR2 SYDVKM. The V end lost 5 bases, the J end lost 4 bases, and 14 bases lay between the germline ends. CDR3 bases: TGTGCCAGCAGTAAACATGGGGTAAGAGAGACCCAGTACTTC. Translated, it gives CASSKHGVRETQYF.

This clonotype was seen a handful of times. The J gene is TRBJ2-4, the V gene TRBV20-1, with a weak D call TRBD2 (6 bases). The CDR3 is 12 residues long. Trimming removed 5 bases from V and 1 base from J, with 6 bases in between. The germline V gene encodes CDR1 DFQATT and CDR2 SNEGSKA (reference sequence). DNA for the CDR3: TGCAGTGCTGGGAGGGCCAAAAACATTCAGTACTTC. It yields the protein CSAGRAKNIQYF.

This clonotype was counted between two and nine times. The gene calls are TRBV5-1 and TRBJ2-7; D not certain. This CDR3 region has 13 residues. From germline, CDR1 is SGHRS and CDR2 YFSETQ. V was pared by 2 bases and J by 2 bases, with 8 bases between. As DNA, the CDR3 is TGCGCCAGCAGCTTTGGAATTGCCTACGAGCAGTACTTC. Protein sequence: CASSFGIAYEQYF.

As DNA, the CDR3 is TGTGCCTATACAAAGGGACCGAATTCACCCCTCCACTTT. It codes for CAYTKGPNSPLHF. This rearrangement joins TRBV7-9 to TRBJ1-6, with D maybe TRBD1 (5 bases). With 11 bases removed from V and 7 bases from J, the gap between germline ends came to 15 bases. The CDR3 is made up of 13 amino acids. Germline V gene lookup returns CDR1 SEHNR and CDR2 FQNEAQ (reference sequence).

The chain recombines TRBV19 with TRBJ1-6; maybe TRBD1 (5 bases). This CDR3 contains 14 residues. The V end was cut by 6 bases, the J end by 8 bases, with 14 bases between. Germline CDR1 and CDR2: LNHDA and SQIVND (reference sequence). The CDR3 bases are TGTGCCAGTAGAACAGACAGTGGTGATTCACCCCTCCACTTT. It encodes CASRTDSGDSPLHF.

The gene calls are TRBV7-2 and TRBJ1-4; D is uncertain. The V end was cut by 1 base, the J end by 8 bases, with 17 bases between. CDR1 and CDR2 from the germline V gene are SGHTA and FQGNSA. The CDR3 is 16 amino acids. The DNA for the CDR3 is TGTGCCAGCAGCTTAGTCGTTGGGGTGGCAAAGGAAAAACTGTTTTTT. Translated: CASSLVVGVAKEKLFF. Drawing the rest from reference TRBV7-2 and TRBJ1-4, the complete variable domain is GAGVSQSPSNKVTEKGKDVELRCDPISGHTALYWYRQSLGQGLEFLIYFQGNSAPDKSGLPSDRFSAERTGGSVSTLTIQRTQQEDSAVYLCASSLVVGVAKEKLFFGSGTQLSVL.

This clonotype showed up just a few times. This sequence joins TRBV4-3 and TRBJ2-7, with 8 positions matching TRBD1. V lost 3 bases, J lost 6 bases, and 4 bases stayed unmatched. The germline V gene has CDR1 LGHNA and CDR2 YSLEER. The CDR3 runs 13 residues. CDR3 loop: CASSHQTGAEQYF. The CDR3 region has the DNA TGCGCCAGCAGCCATCAGACAGGGGCCGAGCAGTACTTC.

A note on this clonotype: It may be a read error: a sequence one base away is much more abundant. This chain connects TRBV12-3 or TRBV12-4 to TRBJ2-7, with 7 bases fitting TRBD1. The CDR3 contains 15 residues. V was pared by 3 bases and J by 7 bases, with 12 bases of the junction left unmatched. For the CDR3, the DNA is TGTGCCAGCAGTTTCGACCCGAGACAGGGAAGGGAGCAGTACTTC. Translated, it gives CASSFDPRQGREQYF.

The sample holds one count of this clonotype. This sequence joins TRBV7-9 and TRBJ2-1, with a possible D match to TRBD1 (6 bases). Germline CDR1 is SEHNR and CDR2 is FQNEAQ (reference sequence). The CDR3 is 16 residues long. V was pared by 5 bases and J by 10 bases, with 24 bases between. The CDR3 is CASSVTHRAPRNEQFF. The CDR3 DNA reads as TGTGCCAGCAGCGTAACCCACAGGGCTCCTAGGAACGAGCAGTTCTTC.

The chain links TRBV2 to TRBJ2-5; no definite D call. Trimming left V 0 bases short and J 2 bases short, with 7 bases between. The V gene's germline CDR1 is SNHLY and CDR2 FYNNEI. There are 14 residues in the CDR3. Here the CDR3 DNA reads TGTGCCAGCAGTGAAGCGACACCTCAAGAGACCCAGTACTTC. Translating it yields CASSEATPQETQYF.

This clonotype has just a few counts. J is TRBJ2-7 and V is TRBV6-6; D might be TRBD2 (6 bases). This CDR3 comprises 13 residues. Trimming took 10 bases from V and 2 from J, leaving 15 bases between them. Germline CDR1 is MNHNY and CDR2 is SVGAGI (reference sequence). The CDR3 loop is CAISLGTPYEQYF. CDR3 bases: TGTGCCATTTCCCTTGGGACTCCCTACGAGCAGTACTTC.

The rearrangement uses TRBV7-2 and TRBJ2-1, with 8 nucleotides matching TRBD1. There are 16 residues in the CDR3. V was clipped by 2 bases and J by 2 bases; unmatched bases: 5. CDR1 SGHTA and CDR2 FQGNSA come from the germline V gene. The CDR3 DNA sequence: TGTGCCAGCAGCTTACTCCAGGGGGCCGCCTACAATGAGCAGTTCTTC. It encodes CASSLLQGAAYNEQFF.

V usage is TRBV6-1 and J usage is TRBJ2-7; D ambiguous. Germline lookup yields CDR1 MNHNS and CDR2 SASEGT. Trimming stripped 5 bases from V and 0 bases from J, with 11 bases between. The CDR3 runs 14 residues. The CDR3 bases are TGTGCCAGCAGTCCCCGACATGACTCCTACGAGCAGTACTTC. Its protein product is CASSPRHDSYEQYF.